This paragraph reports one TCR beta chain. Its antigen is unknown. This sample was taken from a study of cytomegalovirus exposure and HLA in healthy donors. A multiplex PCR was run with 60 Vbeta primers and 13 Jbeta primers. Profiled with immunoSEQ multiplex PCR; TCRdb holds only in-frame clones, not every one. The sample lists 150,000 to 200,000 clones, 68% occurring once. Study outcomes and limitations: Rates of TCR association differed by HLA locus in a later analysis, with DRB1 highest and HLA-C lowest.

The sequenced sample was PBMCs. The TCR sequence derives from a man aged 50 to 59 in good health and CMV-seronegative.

This CDR3 is CASSDTSGGPHEQFF. The CDR3 DNA is TGTGCCAGCAGTGATACTAGCGGGGGGCCCCATGAGCAGTTCTTC. The V call is TRBV6-1, the J call TRBJ2-1, with 12 bases identical to TRBD2. J was trimmed by 8 bases and V by 3 bases; bases with no gene match: 5. The CDR3 is made up of 15 amino acids. CDR1 MNHNS and CDR2 SASEGT come from the germline V gene.